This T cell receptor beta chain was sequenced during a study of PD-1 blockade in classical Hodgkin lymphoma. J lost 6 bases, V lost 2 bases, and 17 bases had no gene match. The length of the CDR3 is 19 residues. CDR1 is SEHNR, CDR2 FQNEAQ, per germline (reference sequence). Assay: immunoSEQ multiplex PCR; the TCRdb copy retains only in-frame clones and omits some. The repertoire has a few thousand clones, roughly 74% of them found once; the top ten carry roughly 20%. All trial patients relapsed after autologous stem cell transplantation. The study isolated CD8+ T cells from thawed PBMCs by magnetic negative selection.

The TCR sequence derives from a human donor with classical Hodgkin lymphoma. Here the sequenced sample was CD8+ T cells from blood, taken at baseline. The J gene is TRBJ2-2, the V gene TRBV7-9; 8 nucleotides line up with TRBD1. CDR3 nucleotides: TGTGCCAGCAGCTTACAGGACAGGGTATTTTCCTATATCGCCGGGGAGCTGTTTTTT. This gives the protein CASSLQDRVFSYIAGELFF. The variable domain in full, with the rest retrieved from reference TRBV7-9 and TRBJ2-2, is DTGVSQNPRHKITKRGQNVTFRCDPISEHNRLYWYRQTLGQGPEFLTYFQNEAQLEKSRLLSDRFSAERPKGSFSTLEIQRTEQGDSAMYLCASSLQDRVFSYIAGELFFGEGSRLTVL.